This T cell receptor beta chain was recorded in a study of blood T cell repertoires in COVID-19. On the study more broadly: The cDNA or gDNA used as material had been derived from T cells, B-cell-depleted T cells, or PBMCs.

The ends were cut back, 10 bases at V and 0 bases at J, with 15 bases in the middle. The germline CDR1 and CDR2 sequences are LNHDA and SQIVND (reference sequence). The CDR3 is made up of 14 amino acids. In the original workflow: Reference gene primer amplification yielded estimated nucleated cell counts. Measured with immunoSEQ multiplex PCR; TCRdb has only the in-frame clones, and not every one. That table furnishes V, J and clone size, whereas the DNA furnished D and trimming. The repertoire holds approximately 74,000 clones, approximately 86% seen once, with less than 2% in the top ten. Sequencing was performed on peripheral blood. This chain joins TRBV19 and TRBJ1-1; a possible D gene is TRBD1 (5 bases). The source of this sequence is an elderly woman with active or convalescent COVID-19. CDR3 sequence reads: CATKGQSMNTEAFF. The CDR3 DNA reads TGTGCCACTAAGGGGCAATCGATGAACACTGAAGCTTTCTTT.